This T cell receptor (beta chain) was captured in a study of CD8 T cells in ankylosing spondylitis. This clonotype has at least ten counts. The antigen is not known. Study-wide results and caveats: Blood of patients with ankylosing spondylitis appeared to be characterized by a TCR beta motif of eight highly homologous variants.

Via MiXCR, TCRdb re-called the 5' RACE reads, giving one row per CDR3 protein. Of 470,000 or so distinct CDR3 sequences in the sample, roughly a quarter were seen once. CDR1 and CDR2 (germline): LGHDT, YNNKEL (reference sequence). The V gene lost 2 bases and the J gene lost 2 bases, with 15 bases spanning the gap. The CDR3 spans 17 residues. V is TRBV3-1 and J is TRBJ2-2, with D hard to call. Sequencing used blood, either unsorted or a sorted T cell fraction (not recorded which). The origin of this receptor is a male donor with ankylosing spondylitis. CDR3 residues: CASSQNPPPRNTGELFF. The DNA of the CDR3 is TGTGCCAGCAGCCAAAACCCTCCTCCACGAAACACCGGGGAGCTGTTTTTT.